This T cell receptor (beta chain) was found in a study of metastatic and nonmetastatic thyroid tumors. At the level of the study: Peripheral blood and tumor or nodule samples from malignant and benign thyroid patients were compared.

CDR3 length: 15 residues. V lost 3 bases to trimming and J lost 4 bases, with 18 bases between them. From germline, CDR1 is DFQATT and CDR2 SNEGSKA (reference sequence). Overall study results and limits: Versus benign nodules, malignant thyroid tumors reportedly had significantly higher TCR beta diversity, in blood and tumor.

Original methodology: Building a distant-metastasis classifier for papillary thyroid cancer drew on CDR3 differences across clinicopathological groups. TCRdb recomputed clones from the PCR reads via MiXCR. The V and J calls here are based on TCRdb, not the publication. The top ten clones hold 9.5% to 10% of a sample with about 43,000 clones, under 4% of them seen once. Among the patients, none had received any treatment before thyroid surgery. This clone appeared a few times. Its antigen is unknown. Sequencing was done on a sample of blood. This chain connects TRBV20-1 to TRBJ2-5; D possibly matches TRBD1 or TRBD2 (5 bases each). This receptor was taken from a female donor with papillary thyroid cancer or a benign thyroid nodule (not recorded which). Some clones in this sample may be carry-over from other donors' samples. The CDR3 bases are TGCAGTGCTAGGCCTGACAGACTAAGCCGAGAGACCCAGTACTTC. Protein product: CSARPDRLSRETQYF.